This T cell receptor (beta chain) derives from a study of monozygotic twins with inflammatory bowel disease. For each CDR3 protein, TCRdb gives one entry from its re-call of the 5' RACE reads, without DNA. The table lists about 110,000 distinct CDR3 sequences. What was sequenced was blood. The origin of this receptor is a human donor with ulcerative colitis or Crohn's disease, or a healthy co-twin of an affected twin (not recorded which).

The CDR3 here is CASTSATGTYYGYTF. This chain links TRBV5-4 with TRBJ1-2; TCRdb calls TRBD1, which cannot be checked without DNA. This CDR3 region has 15 residues. Germline lookup yields CDR1 SGHNT and CDR2 YYREEE (reference sequence).